This T cell receptor (beta chain) originates from a study of response to subunit inactivated influenza vaccine. Study observations and caveats: It was suggested by the authors that few new T cells are recruited by each seasonal influenza vaccination.

This CDR3 spans 14 amino acids. V was pared by 4 bases and J by 3 bases, with 10 bases between. Germline CDR1 and CDR2: ENHRY and SYGVKD. From the RT-PCR reads, TCRdb called clonotypes with MiXCR, one entry per CDR3 protein. Found here are 710,000 or so distinct CDR3 sequences, about a sixth of them singletons; the top ten hold roughly 10%. As for this clonotype: Antigen: not known.

The chain is built from TRBV10-3 and TRBJ1-5; D possibly corresponds to TRBD1 (6 bases). The sample was PBMCs from blood, taken less than 13 days after vaccination. The clonotype was recovered from a man between 45 and 60 years old who received an inactivated influenza vaccine. This CDR3 is CAISARTDNQPQHF. CDR3 sequence (DNA): TGTGCCATCAGTGCCCGGACAGACAATCAGCCCCAGCATTTT.